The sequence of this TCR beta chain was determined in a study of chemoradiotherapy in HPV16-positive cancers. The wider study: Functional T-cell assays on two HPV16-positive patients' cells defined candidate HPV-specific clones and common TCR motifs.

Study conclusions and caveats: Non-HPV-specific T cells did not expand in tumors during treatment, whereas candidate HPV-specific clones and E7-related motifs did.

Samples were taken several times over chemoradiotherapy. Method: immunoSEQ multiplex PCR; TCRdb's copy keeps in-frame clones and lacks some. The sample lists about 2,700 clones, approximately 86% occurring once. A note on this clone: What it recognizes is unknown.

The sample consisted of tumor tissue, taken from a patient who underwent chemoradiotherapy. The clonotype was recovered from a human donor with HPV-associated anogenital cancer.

The CDR3 sequence is CASSTTSGSPLHF. CDR3 nucleotide sequence: TGTGCCAGCAGCACGACGAGTGGATCACCCCTCCACTTT. The gene calls are TRBV7-3 and TRBJ1-6; D is uncertain. Germline values: CDR1 SGHTA, CDR2 FQGTGA. The CDR3 spans 13 residues. Trimming left V 5 bases short and J 10 bases short, with 12 bases between. The variable domain in full, with the rest retrieved from reference TRBV7-3 and TRBJ1-6, is GAGVSQTPSNKVTEKGKYVELRCDPISGHTALYWYRQSLGQGPEFLIYFQGTGAADDSGLPNDRFFAVRPEGSVSTLKIQRTERGDSAVYLCASSTTSGSPLHFGNGTRLTVT.